The clone carrying this TCR beta chain was detected ten times or more. The data are from a study of T cells in Graves' hyperthyroidism and ophthalmopathy. The TCR beta CDR3 regions underwent amplification using RNA transcripts as the source. HTBI primers were used for first-round RT-PCR of the TCR CDR3. TCRdb analysed the multiplex PCR reads with MiXCR anew, one entry per CDR3 protein. The sample includes over 700,000 distinct CDR3 sequences, 35% of them seen just once. The germline CDR1 and CDR2 sequences are DFQATT and SNEGSKA (reference sequence). The CDR3 runs to 13 residues. This chain links TRBV20-1 with TRBJ1-4; no definite D call. This sequence originates from a woman aged 40 to 49 with Graves' hyperthyroidism. The sequenced sample was blood. In DNA form, the CDR3 reads TGCAGCGCCGCCACGACAACTAATGAAAAACTGTTTTTT. Its translation is CSAATTTNEKLFF.